These 32 T cell receptor beta chains were sequenced from one sample in a study of molecular identifiers for immune sequencing clone quantification. TCRdb re-called the PCR reads through MiXCR, storing one row per CDR3 protein. This table has roughly 300,000 distinct CDR3 sequences, about 22% appearing once. The sequenced sample consisted of naive CD8+ T cells from blood, with Jurkat cell RNA spiked in. Specified subset: FACS-sorted CD8+CD4-CCR7+CD45RA+ naive T cells. These receptors were taken from a human donor in good health. Some libraries in this study had Jurkat cell RNA spiked in.

The sample holds many counts of this clonotype. The chain recombines TRBV13 with TRBJ1-2; possible D gene TRBD1, 5 bases. Between the trimmed V and J ends, which lost 0 bases and 5 bases, there was a span of 19 bases. Looked up from germline, CDR1 is PRHDT and CDR2 is FYEKMQ (reference sequence). CDR3 length: 17 amino acids. This CDR3 is CASSLGRGQEPRYGYTF. The CDR3 DNA sequence: TGTGCCAGCAGCTTAGGCCGGGGCCAGGAGCCCAGATATGGCTACACCTTC. Variable domain in full (rest from reference TRBV13 and TRBJ1-2): AAGVIQSPRHLIKEKRETATLKCYPIPRHDTVYWYQQGPGQDPQFLISFYEKMQSDKGSIPDRFSAQQFSDYHSELNMSSLELGDSALYFCASSLGRGQEPRYGYTFGSGTRLTVV.

This clonotype was picked up many times. The chain employs TRBV6-6 and TRBJ2-7; D unresolved. Germline CDR1 MNHNY, CDR2 SVGAGI (reference sequence). V lost 6 bases and J lost 4, with 16 bases in between. This CDR3 region has 14 residues. The CDR3 DNA reads TGTGCCAGCAGCTCAACACTCTCCCCGTACGAGCAGTACTTC. Protein: CASSSTLSPYEQYF.

Points on this clonotype: This sequence may be a read error, since a much larger clone differs from it by one base. The V call is TRBV5-1, the J call TRBJ1-1; D gene unclear. CDR1 SGHRS and CDR2 YFSETQ come from the germline V gene. The CDR3 has 13 residues. V lost 0 bases and J lost 6, with 9 bases in between. CDR3 sequence: CASSLEFDAEAFF. CDR3 DNA sequence: TGCGCCAGCAGCTTGGAATTCGACGCTGAAGCTTTCTTT. Variable domain in full (rest from reference TRBV5-1 and TRBJ1-1): KAGVTQTPRYLIKTRGQQVTLSCSPISGHRSVSWYQQTPGQGLQFLFEYFSETQRNKGNFPGRFSGRQFSNSRSEMNVSTLELGDSALYLCASSLEFDAEAFFGQGTRLTVV.

This clonotype was seen at least ten times. The J gene is TRBJ2-3, the V gene TRBV7-9, with 13 bases that match TRBD2. The germline gives CDR1 SEHNR, CDR2 FQNEAQ (reference sequence). The CDR3 extends over 16 amino acids. The V segment lost 5 bases and the J segment 3 bases; nucleotides outside the gene matches: 5. DNA for the CDR3: TGTGCCAGCAGCCCACTAGCGGGAGGGCTTACAGATACGCAGTATTTT. Translating it yields CASSPLAGGLTDTQYF.

In DNA, the CDR3 is TGCGCCAGCAGCCAGAGGGCGGCACTAGCGGGGCCAATGAACACCGGGGAGCTGTTTTTT. Encoded protein: CASSQRAALAGPMNTGELFF. The chain joins TRBV4-1 to TRBJ2-2; 10 bases map to TRBD2. V lost 3 bases and J lost 1; bases outside the gene matches: 14. Germline V gives CDR1 MGHRA, CDR2 YSYEKL. This CDR3 has 20 residues.

This clonotype has ten or more counts. V and J are TRBV12-3 or TRBV12-4 and TRBJ1-2; D remains unclear. This CDR3 is 13 amino acids long. V was clipped by 1 base and J by 4 bases, with 7 bases between them. The CDR3: CASSLGRSYGYTF. DNA of the CDR3: TGTGCCAGCAGTTTAGGACGGTCCTATGGCTACACCTTC.

V usage is TRBV20-1 and J usage is TRBJ2-3, with D perhaps TRBD2 (5 bases). Germline lookup yields CDR1 DFQATT and CDR2 SNEGSKA (reference sequence). Trimming shortened V by 6 bases and J by 8 bases, and 15 bases separated the two germline ends. CDR3 size: 12 residues. The DNA for the CDR3 is TGCAGTGCCGCGGAGGTCAGCGGTACGCAGTATTTT. Amino acids: CSAAEVSGTQYF.

This clonotype has a count of ten or more. The chain is built from TRBV29-1 and TRBJ2-2; 13 bases agree with TRBD2. Germline loops: CDR1 SQVTM, CDR2 ANQGSEA. After removal of 6 bases from V and 4 bases from J, the junction contained 11 bases not matched to a gene. The CDR3 is 17 amino acids. CDR3 residues: CSVRDWTSGSGTGELFF. DNA of the CDR3: TGCAGCGTCCGAGACTGGACTAGCGGGAGTGGCACCGGGGAGCTGTTTTTT.

The sample holds many counts of this clonotype. The V call is TRBV7-9, the J call TRBJ1-1; no firm D call. The CDR3 loop spans 12 amino acids. The V gene lost 9 bases and the J gene lost 4 bases, with 12 bases spanning the gap. In germline, CDR1 is SEHNR, CDR2 FQNEAQ (reference sequence). The CDR3 reads CASRGSGTEAFF. For the CDR3, the DNA is TGTGCCAGTCGGGGATCGGGCACTGAAGCTTTCTTT.

A word on this clonotype: Germline and junction disagree at one end, which may indicate a read error. The chain carries TRBV9 and TRBJ2-5, with 7 bases aligning to TRBD2. The CDR3 spans 13 residues. Germline V gene sequence: CDR1 SGDLS, CDR2 YYNGEE. The DNA for the CDR3 is TGTGCCAGCAGCCCGGGGGGTATGGAGACCCAGTCCTTC. Residues: CASSPGGMETQSF.

Ten or more counts support this clonotype. This sequence joins TRBV4-1 and TRBJ2-3; possible D gene TRBD2, 6 bases. Trimming pared 0 bases from V and 4 bases from J, leaving 8 bases between. The CDR3 has 14 amino acids. The V gene's germline CDR1 is MGHRA and CDR2 YSYEKL. The chain's CDR3 is CASSQETSSDTQYF. In DNA form, the CDR3 reads TGCGCCAGCAGCCAAGAAACTAGCTCAGATACGCAGTATTTT.

This clonotype was seen only once. The junction differs from germline at one of its ends, possibly a read error. The V gene is TRBV4-1, the J gene TRBJ2-7; possibly TRBD1 for D (5 bases). This CDR3 comprises 12 residues. Germline CDR1 reads MGHRA; CDR2 reads YSYEKL. CDR3 protein: CASGQTTGEQYF. Here the CDR3 DNA reads TGCGCCAGCGGCCAGACCACAGGAGAGCAGTACTTC.

The rearrangement joins TRBV13 to TRBJ2-1; no definite D call. Trimming left V 4 bases short and J 0 bases short, with 16 bases between. This CDR3 is built from 17 residues. Germline V gives CDR1 PRHDT, CDR2 FYEKMQ (reference sequence). The chain's CDR3 is CASSSVVMGTSYNEQFF. The CDR3 DNA reads as TGTGCCAGCAGCTCCGTCGTGATGGGAACCTCCTACAATGAGCAGTTCTTC.

The chain recombines TRBV10-3 with TRBJ2-1; D not resolved. The germline gives CDR1 ENHRY, CDR2 SYGVKD. Trimming stripped 2 bases from V and 8 bases from J, with 4 bases between. The CDR3 has 11 amino acids. The CDR3 DNA reads as TGTGCCATCAGTGAGCACGATGAGCAGTTCTTC. Its translation: CAISEHDEQFF.

Details on this clonotype: A clone one base away is much larger, so this may be a read error. The chain joins TRBV5-1 to TRBJ2-1; D possibly corresponds to TRBD1 (5 bases). The CDR3 is made up of 14 amino acids. Germline values: CDR1 SGHRS, CDR2 YFSETQ. In DNA form, the CDR3 reads TGCGCCAGCTCCCAGGGAAGGGTCAACAATGGGCAGTTCTTC. It yields the protein CASSQGRVNNGQFF. Based on the CDR3 plus reference TRBV5-1 and TRBJ2-1, the full variable domain is KAGVTQTPRYLIKTRGQQVTLSCSPISGHRSVSWYQQTPGQGLQFLFEYFSETQRNKGNFPGRFSGRQFSNSRSEMNVSTLELGDSALYLCASSQGRVNNGQFFGPGTRLTVL.

The V call is TRBV27, the J call TRBJ1-1; TRBD1 matches at 7 bases. Germline V gives CDR1 MNHEY, CDR2 SMNVEV (reference sequence). The CDR3 is 13 amino acids. Trimming took 8 bases from V and 2 from J; bases not matched to a gene: 5. CDR3 sequence (DNA): TGTGCCAGCGGATGGGACAGTAACACTGAAGCTTTCTTT. It yields the protein CASGWDSNTEAFF.

For this clonotype: This clone may be a read error of a much larger clone one base away. This sequence joins TRBV7-8 and TRBJ2-3; TRBD1 matches 9 bases. The trim removed 4 bases at V and 8 bases at J, leaving 10 bases unmatched. Germline CDR1 and CDR2: SGHVS and FQNEAQ. The CDR3 extends over 15 amino acids. The CDR3 reads CASSYWTGEGATQYF. Written as DNA, the CDR3 is TGTGCCAGCAGCTACTGGACAGGGGAGGGAGCTACGCAGTATTTT.

This clonotype was seen repeatedly, ten times or more. The CDR3, as DNA: TGTGCCAGCGTTGTTGACACCGGGGAGCTGTTTTTT. The encoded protein is CASVVDTGELFF. This chain connects TRBV7-9 to TRBJ2-2; D is undetermined. The CDR3 contains 12 residues. Looked up from germline, CDR1 is SEHNR and CDR2 is FQNEAQ (reference sequence). The V and J ends lost 8 bases and 3 bases respectively, with 7 bases between them.

Details on this clonotype: Sequence at one end of the junction differs from germline and may be a read error. V and J are TRBV4-1 and TRBJ1-5, with D perhaps TRBD1 (5 bases). This CDR3 is 13 amino acids long. Germline V lookup: CDR1 MGHRA, CDR2 YSYEKL. In DNA, the CDR3 is TGCGCCAGCAGCCTCAACAGGAATCAGCCCCGGCATTTT. Amino acid sequence: CASSLNRNQPRHF.

About this clonotype: The junction departs from the called germline gene at one end, perhaps through a read error. The chain joins TRBV14 to TRBJ2-3; D gene unclear. The germline V gene has CDR1 SGHDN and CDR2 FVKESK. The CDR3 is 14 residues long. As DNA, the CDR3 is TGTGCCAACAGCACCACCCCTTACACAGATACGCAGTATTTT. Its translation: CANSTTPYTDTQYF.

The rearrangement links TRBV18 to TRBJ2-3; the D is unclear. The CDR3 length is 16 residues. In germline, CDR1 is KGHSH, CDR2 LQKENI. V lost 3 bases, J lost 0 bases, and 13 bases lay in between. The CDR3 spells CASSPNRMGSTDTQYF. The CDR3 DNA sequence: TGTGCCAGCTCACCGAACCGGATGGGGAGCACAGATACGCAGTATTTT.

This clonotype was recorded many times. The CDR3 here is CASADYGYTEAFF. CDR3 nucleotide sequence: TGTGCCAGTGCGGATTATGGGTACACTGAAGCTTTCTTT. V and J are TRBV6-5 and TRBJ1-1; no firm D call. Germline loops: CDR1 MNHEY, CDR2 SVGAGI. The germline V and J ends were trimmed by 9 bases and 3 bases, with 14 bases remaining between them. The CDR3 length is 13 residues.

This clonotype was seen a few times. This chain joins TRBV20-1 and TRBJ1-6, with D unresolved. Trimming removed 3 bases from V and 2 bases from J, with 14 bases in between. This CDR3 has 16 amino acids. Germline CDR1 and CDR2: DFQATT and SNEGSKA (reference sequence). The CDR3 protein is CSARDRTSTYNSPLHF. CDR3 nucleotides: TGCAGTGCTAGGGATCGTACCTCCACCTATAATTCACCCCTCCACTTT.

V is TRBV12-3 or TRBV12-4 and J is TRBJ1-1; 8 bases are shared with TRBD1. This CDR3 comprises 16 residues. The J segment lost 3 bases and the V segment lost 6 bases, leaving 12 bases of the junction unmatched. The CDR3 spells CASRLLPGGAHTEAFF. The CDR3 DNA is TGTGCCAGCAGACTGCTACCAGGGGGCGCACACACTGAAGCTTTCTTT.

A word on this clonotype: A much larger clone lies a single base off, so this may be a read error. The genes are TRBV28 and TRBJ2-7; D gene ambiguous. The germline V gene encodes CDR1 MDHEN and CDR2 SYDVKM. Trimming took 7 bases from V and 2 from J, leaving 12 bases between them. The CDR3 runs to 13 residues. The CDR3 DNA reads as TGTGCCAGCAATTTCTCCGGCCCCTACGAGCAGTACTTC. Translation gives CASNFSGPYEQYF.

This clonotype was seen many times. The CDR3 region has the DNA TGCGCCAGCAGGTGGAGCGGGGGGGCCCTCCAAGAGACCCAGTACTTC. Translating it yields CASRWSGGALQETQYF. The V call is TRBV5-1, the J call TRBJ2-5, with 10 bases identical to TRBD2. The CDR3 contains 16 residues. Trimming cost V 5 bases and J 1 base; bases outside gene matches: 8. Germline CDR1 is SGHRS and CDR2 is YFSETQ.

For this clonotype: A clone one base away is much larger, so this may be a read error. The chain recombines TRBV4-3 with TRBJ1-1; D is perhaps TRBD1 (6 bases). Germline V gene lookup returns CDR1 LGHNA and CDR2 YSLEER. The CDR3 sequence is 13 residues long. The CDR3 DNA reads TGCGCCAGTACGACAGGAGGGAACCCTGAAGCTTTCTTT. It encodes CASTTGGNPEAFF.

As concerns this clonotype: The junction differs from germline at one of its ends, possibly a read error. This chain links TRBV7-6 with TRBJ2-5; tentative D call: TRBD1 (5 bases). CDR1 is SGHVS and CDR2 is FNYEAQ in the germline V gene. This CDR3 is 15 amino acids long. CDR3 residues: CTSSLEEGVQETQYF. The CDR3 DNA reads as TGTACCAGCAGCTTAGAAGAAGGGGTTCAAGAGACCCAGTACTTC.

The rearrangement links TRBV7-9 to TRBJ1-5, with TRBD1 as a possible D gene (6 bases). The germline V and J ends were trimmed by 1 base and 7 bases, with 11 bases remaining between them. CDR1 is SEHNR and CDR2 is FQNEAQ in the germline V gene (reference sequence). The CDR3 length is 14 residues. In DNA form, the CDR3 reads TGTGCCAGCAGCTTAGGGGGGGGCAGGCAGCCCCAGCATTTT. Protein product: CASSLGGGRQPQHF.

The chain carries TRBV9 and TRBJ2-7; no clear D gene. Looked up from germline, CDR1 is SGDLS and CDR2 is YYNGEE. V lost 4 bases, J lost 4 bases, and 18 bases lay in between. This CDR3 has 15 residues. The CDR3 here is CASSPSGAFFYEQYF. The DNA for the CDR3 is TGTGCCAGCAGCCCAAGTGGCGCTTTTTTTTACGAGCAGTACTTC.

This clonotype occurred many times. The CDR3 here is CASSADGYEQYF. In DNA form, the CDR3 reads TGTGCCAGCAGTGCCGACGGTTACGAGCAGTACTTC. The V and J genes are TRBV12-3 or TRBV12-4 and TRBJ2-7, with no clear D. Trimming cost V 5 bases and J 4 bases, with 9 bases left between them. The CDR3 is 12 residues long.

CDR3 DNA: TGTGCCAGCAGTGATGCCCCCATCCAGGAAAAACTGTTTTTT. Translation: CASSDAPIQEKLFF. V gene TRBV6-1 combines with J gene TRBJ1-4; no reliable D call. CDR1 is MNHNS, CDR2 SASEGT, per germline. CDR3 length: 14 amino acids. Trimming removed 3 bases at V and 8 bases at J, with 13 bases between.